This TCR beta chain emerged from a study of early T cells in non-severe SARS-CoV-2 infection. CDR1 and CDR2 from the germline V gene are SGHDT and YYEEEE. The CDR3 is 14 amino acids. J lost 5 bases, V lost 5 bases, and 7 bases had no gene match. TCRdb processed the 5' RACE reads anew with MiXCR; each CDR3 protein has one entry. The sample shows 75,000 to 80,000 distinct CDR3 sequences, more than 9% of them seen only once. This clonotype was counted a few times. The J gene is TRBJ2-4, the V gene TRBV5-6; 7 nucleotides align to TRBD2. Source material: whole blood. This clonotype was sampled from an adult who was a healthcare worker with PCR-confirmed SARS-CoV-2 infection or an uninfected control (not recorded which). CDR3 in amino acids: CASSRRGGQNIQYF. CDR3 in DNA: TGTGCCAGCAGTCGCCGGGGAGGGCAAAACATTCAGTACTTC.